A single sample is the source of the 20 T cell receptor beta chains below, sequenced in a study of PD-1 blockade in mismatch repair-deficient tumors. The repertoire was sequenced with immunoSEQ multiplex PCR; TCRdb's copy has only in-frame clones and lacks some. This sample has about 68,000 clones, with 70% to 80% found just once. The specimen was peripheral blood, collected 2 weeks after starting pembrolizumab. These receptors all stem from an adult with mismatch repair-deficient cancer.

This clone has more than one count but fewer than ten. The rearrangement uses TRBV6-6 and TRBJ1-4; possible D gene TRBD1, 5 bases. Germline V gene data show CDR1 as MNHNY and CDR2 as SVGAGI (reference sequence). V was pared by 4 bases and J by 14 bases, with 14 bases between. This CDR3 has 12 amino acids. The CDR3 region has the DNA TGTGCCAGCAGTTCCGGGGGGTCCGGGCTGTTTTTT. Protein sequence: CASSSGGSGLFF.

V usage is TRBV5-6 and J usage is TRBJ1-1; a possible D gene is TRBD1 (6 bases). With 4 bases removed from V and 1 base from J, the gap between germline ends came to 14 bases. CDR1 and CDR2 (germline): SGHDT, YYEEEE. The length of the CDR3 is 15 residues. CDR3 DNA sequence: TGTGCCAGCAGCCTGAGGGGGACTGCGAACACTGAAGCTTTCTTT. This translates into CASSLRGTANTEAFF.

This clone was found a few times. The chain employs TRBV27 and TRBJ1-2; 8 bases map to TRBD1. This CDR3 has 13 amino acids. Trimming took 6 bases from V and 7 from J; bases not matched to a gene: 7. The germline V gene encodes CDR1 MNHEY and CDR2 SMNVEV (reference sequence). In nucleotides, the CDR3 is TGTGCCAGCAGCACTCAGGGGGCGACTGGCTACACCTTC. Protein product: CASSTQGATGYTF.

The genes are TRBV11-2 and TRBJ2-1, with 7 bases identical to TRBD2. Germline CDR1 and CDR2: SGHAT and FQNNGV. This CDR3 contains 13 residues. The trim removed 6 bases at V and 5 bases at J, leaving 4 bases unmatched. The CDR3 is CASRRLANNEQFF. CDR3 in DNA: TGTGCCAGCAGGCGACTAGCCAACAATGAGCAGTTCTTC.

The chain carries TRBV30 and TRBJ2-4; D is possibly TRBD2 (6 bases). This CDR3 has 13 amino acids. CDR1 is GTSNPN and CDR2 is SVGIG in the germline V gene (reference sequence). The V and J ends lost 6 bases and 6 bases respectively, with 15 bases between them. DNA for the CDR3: TGTGCCTGTAACCGGGACTTCGGAAACATTCAGTACTTC. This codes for CACNRDFGNIQYF.

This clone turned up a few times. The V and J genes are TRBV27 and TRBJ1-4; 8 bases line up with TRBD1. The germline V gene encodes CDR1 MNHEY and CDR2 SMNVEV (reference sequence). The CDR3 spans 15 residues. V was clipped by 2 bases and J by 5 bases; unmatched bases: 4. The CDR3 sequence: CASSLLNRGNEKLFF. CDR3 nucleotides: TGTGCCAGCAGTTTACTTAACAGGGGGAATGAAAAACTGTTTTTT. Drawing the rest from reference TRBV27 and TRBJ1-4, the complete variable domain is EAQVTQNPRYLITVTGKKLTVTCSQNMNHEYMSWYRQDPGLGLRQIYYSMNVEVTDKGDVPEGYKVSRKEKRNFPLILESPSPNQTSLYFCASSLLNRGNEKLFFGSGTQLSVL.

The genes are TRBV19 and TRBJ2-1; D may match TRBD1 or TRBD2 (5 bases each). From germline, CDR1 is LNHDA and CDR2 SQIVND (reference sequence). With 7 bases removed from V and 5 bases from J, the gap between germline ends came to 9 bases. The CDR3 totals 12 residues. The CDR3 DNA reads TGTGCCAGTAAGGGACCTAACAATGAGCAGTTCTTC. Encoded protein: CASKGPNNEQFF.

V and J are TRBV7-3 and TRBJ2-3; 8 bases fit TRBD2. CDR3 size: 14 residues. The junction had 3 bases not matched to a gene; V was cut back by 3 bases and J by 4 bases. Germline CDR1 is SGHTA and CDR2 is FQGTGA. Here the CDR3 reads CASSLGTSADTQYF. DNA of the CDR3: TGTGCCAGCAGCTTGGGGACTAGTGCAGATACGCAGTATTTT.

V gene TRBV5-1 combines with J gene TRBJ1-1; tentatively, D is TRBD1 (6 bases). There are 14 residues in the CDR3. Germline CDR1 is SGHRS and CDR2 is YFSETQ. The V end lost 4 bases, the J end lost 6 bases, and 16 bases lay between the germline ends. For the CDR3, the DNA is TGCGCCAGCAGCCCCGAAGGGGGTGTCCCTGAAGCTTTCTTT. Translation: CASSPEGGVPEAFF.

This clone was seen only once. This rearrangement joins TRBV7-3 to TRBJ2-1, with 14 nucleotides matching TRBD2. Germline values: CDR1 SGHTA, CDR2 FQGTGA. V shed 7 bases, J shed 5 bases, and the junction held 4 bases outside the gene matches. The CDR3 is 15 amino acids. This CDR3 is CASTMGLAGDNEQFF. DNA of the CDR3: TGTGCCAGCACCATGGGACTAGCGGGAGACAATGAGCAGTTCTTC. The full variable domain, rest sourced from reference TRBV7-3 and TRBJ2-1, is GAGVSQTPSNKVTEKGKYVELRCDPISGHTALYWYRQSLGQGPEFLIYFQGTGAADDSGLPNDRFFAVRPEGSVSTLKIQRTERGDSAVYLCASTMGLAGDNEQFFGPGTRLTVL.

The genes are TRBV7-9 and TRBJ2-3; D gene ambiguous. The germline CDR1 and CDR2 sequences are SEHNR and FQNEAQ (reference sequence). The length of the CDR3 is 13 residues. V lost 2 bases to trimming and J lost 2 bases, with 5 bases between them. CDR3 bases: TGTGCCAGCAGCTTAACAACCACAGATACGCAGTATTTT. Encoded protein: CASSLTTTDTQYF.

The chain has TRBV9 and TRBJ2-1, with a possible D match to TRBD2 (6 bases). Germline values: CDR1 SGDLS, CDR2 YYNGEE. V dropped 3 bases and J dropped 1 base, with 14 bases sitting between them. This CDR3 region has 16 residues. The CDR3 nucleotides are TGTGCCAGCAGCGGATTAAACGGACTATCCTACAATGAGCAGTTCTTC. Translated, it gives CASSGLNGLSYNEQFF.

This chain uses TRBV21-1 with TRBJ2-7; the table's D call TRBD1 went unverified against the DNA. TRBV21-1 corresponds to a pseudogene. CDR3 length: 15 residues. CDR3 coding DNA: TGTGCCAGCAGCAAATGCCGGGACAGACCCTACGAGCAGTACTTC. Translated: CASSKCRDRPYEQYF.

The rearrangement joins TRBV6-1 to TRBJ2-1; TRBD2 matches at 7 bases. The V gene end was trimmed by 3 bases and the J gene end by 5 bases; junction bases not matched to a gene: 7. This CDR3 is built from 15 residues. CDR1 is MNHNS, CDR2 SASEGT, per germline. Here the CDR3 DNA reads TGTGCCAGCAGTGAGTGGGCTAGCGGAAACAATGAGCAGTTCTTC. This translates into CASSEWASGNNEQFF.

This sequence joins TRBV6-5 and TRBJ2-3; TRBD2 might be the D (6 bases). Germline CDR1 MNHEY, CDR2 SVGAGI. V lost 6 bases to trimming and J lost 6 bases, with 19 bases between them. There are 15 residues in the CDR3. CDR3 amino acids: CASSDFGEVADTQYF. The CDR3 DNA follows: TGTGCCAGCAGCGATTTCGGGGAGGTAGCCGATACGCAGTATTTT.

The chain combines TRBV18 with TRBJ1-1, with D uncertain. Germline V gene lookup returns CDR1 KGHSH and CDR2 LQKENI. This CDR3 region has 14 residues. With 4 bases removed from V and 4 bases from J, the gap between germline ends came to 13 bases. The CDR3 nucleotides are TGTGCCAGCTCACGACCGACCCAGGCCACTGAAGCTTTCTTT. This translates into CASSRPTQATEAFF.

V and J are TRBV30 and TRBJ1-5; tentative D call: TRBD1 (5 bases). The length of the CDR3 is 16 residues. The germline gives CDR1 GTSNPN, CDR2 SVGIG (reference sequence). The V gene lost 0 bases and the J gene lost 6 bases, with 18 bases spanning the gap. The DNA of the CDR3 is TGTGCCTGGAGTGTACTAGGGACGGAAGGTCGTCAGCCCCAGCATTTT. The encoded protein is CAWSVLGTEGRQPQHF.

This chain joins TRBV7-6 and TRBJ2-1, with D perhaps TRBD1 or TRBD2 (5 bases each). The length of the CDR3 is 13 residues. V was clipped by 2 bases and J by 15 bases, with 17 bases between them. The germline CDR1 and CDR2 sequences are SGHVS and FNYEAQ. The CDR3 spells CASSLTIGERGFF. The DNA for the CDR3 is TGTGCCAGCAGCTTAACGATAGGGGAGCGTGGGTTCTTC.

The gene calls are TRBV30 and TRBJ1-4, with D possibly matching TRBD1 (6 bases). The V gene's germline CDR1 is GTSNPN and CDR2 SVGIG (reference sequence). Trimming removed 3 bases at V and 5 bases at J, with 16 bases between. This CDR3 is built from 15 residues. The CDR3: CAWRPMGQRNEKLFF. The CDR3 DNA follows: TGTGCCTGGAGGCCGATGGGACAAAGAAATGAAAAACTGTTTTTT.

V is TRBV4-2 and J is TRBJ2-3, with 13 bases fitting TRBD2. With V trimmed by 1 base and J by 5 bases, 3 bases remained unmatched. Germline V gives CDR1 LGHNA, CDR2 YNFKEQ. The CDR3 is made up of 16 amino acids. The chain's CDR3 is CASSQVGTSGKDTQYF. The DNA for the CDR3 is TGTGCCAGCAGCCAAGTCGGGACTAGCGGGAAAGATACGCAGTATTTT.